These T cell receptor beta chains were read from a single sample in a study of cytomegalovirus exposure and HLA in healthy donors. Data came from immunoSEQ multiplex PCR; TCRdb stores just in-frame clones and leaves some out. The repertoire holds around 150,000 clones, roughly 80% seen once, with 2% to 2.5% in the top ten. Sequenced: PBMCs. Every receptor here comes from a man over 45 in good health and CMV-seropositive. Both conserved end residues are part of each CDR3.

TRBV5-1,CASTPGQGNSPLHF
TRBV25-1,CASSERGFGEAFF
TRBV9,CASSGRAGVDTDTQYF
TRBV7-8,CASSLASAGRYGYTF
TRBV5-4,CASSYRDRGLSYNSPLHF
TRBV7-9,CASSPGQGASDTQYF
TRBV9,CASSPREGNTGELFF
TRBV5-5,CASSLRSFREQYF
TRBV9,CASSVGEERRGNNSPLHF
TRBV7-9,CASSVDTQPQHF